A single sample is the source of the 21 T cell receptor beta chains below, sequenced in a study of OX40 agonist ivuxolimab in advanced cancers. Assay: immunoSEQ multiplex PCR; the TCRdb copy retains only in-frame clones and omits some. The profile shows roughly 16,000 clones, around 79% of them singletons. Sequences were derived from CD4+ or CD8+ T cells sorted from blood, sampled in a trial of the OX40 agonist ivuxolimab. The receptors come from an adult with an advanced solid tumor such as melanoma, head and neck, liver or kidney cancer.

The genes are TRBV7-8 and TRBJ1-5; 7 positions agree with TRBD1. Germline loops: CDR1 SGHVS, CDR2 FQNEAQ. This CDR3 spans 15 amino acids. The V segment lost 3 bases and the J segment 6 bases; nucleotides outside the gene matches: 8. The CDR3 reads CASSFLEGAGQPQHF. In DNA, the CDR3 is TGTGCCAGCAGCTTCCTAGAGGGGGCGGGTCAGCCCCAGCATTTT.

The rearrangement joins TRBV10-3 to TRBJ1-2; 7 bases line up with TRBD1. The germline V gene has CDR1 ENHRY and CDR2 SYGVKD. The junction had 10 bases not matched to a gene; V was cut back by 2 bases and J by 4 bases. This CDR3 has 16 amino acids. CDR3 sequence: CAISELKETGSYGYTF. In DNA form, the CDR3 reads TGTGCCATCAGTGAGCTGAAGGAGACAGGGAGCTATGGCTACACCTTC.

V gene TRBV4-1 combines with J gene TRBJ2-6; D is unclear. Germline-derived CDR1 and CDR2 are MGHRA and YSYEKL. The CDR3 is 16 amino acids. Deletions cut 0 bases from V and 0 bases from J, with 6 bases between. The chain's CDR3 is CASSQERGSGANVLTF. DNA for the CDR3: TGCGCCAGCAGCCAAGAAAGAGGCTCTGGGGCCAACGTCCTGACTTTC.

This chain links TRBV6-6 with TRBJ1-1, with TRBD1 matching over 8 bases. After removal of 5 bases from V and 3 bases from J, the junction contained 5 bases not matched to a gene. The V gene's germline CDR1 is MNHNY and CDR2 SVGAGI (reference sequence). The CDR3 has 14 amino acids. Written as DNA, the CDR3 is TGTGCCAGCAGTCGACAGGGGAGGGACACTGAAGCTTTCTTT. The encoded protein is CASSRQGRDTEAFF.

This chain uses TRBV13 with TRBJ1-2, with 9 bases matching TRBD1. The CDR3 runs to 16 residues. V lost 4 bases, J lost 5 bases, and 11 bases stayed unmatched. Germline-derived CDR1 and CDR2 are PRHDT and FYEKMQ (reference sequence). The CDR3, as DNA: TGTGCCAGCAGCTCCGTACAGACAGGGGGTGCATATGGCTACACCTTC. Its translation is CASSSVQTGGAYGYTF.

The V and J genes are TRBV7-6 and TRBJ2-2; D is unclear. The CDR3 is 16 residues long. CDR1 is SGHVS and CDR2 is FNYEAQ in the germline V gene. The V and J ends lost 4 bases and 2 bases respectively, with 14 bases between them. The CDR3 here is CASSSLAGLNTGELFF. CDR3 DNA sequence: TGTGCCAGCAGCTCGTTGGCCGGTCTCAACACCGGGGAGCTGTTTTTT.

This clone is medium-sized within its sample. The rearrangement uses TRBV6-5 and TRBJ2-1, with TRBD2 as a possible D gene (5 bases). The germline V gene has CDR1 MNHEY and CDR2 SVGAGI. V shed 4 bases and J shed 7 bases, with 14 bases lying between them. The CDR3 covers 14 residues. The CDR3 region has the DNA TGTGCCAGCAGTTCAAGGGAGTGGGTTAATGAGCAGTTCTTC. It is translated as CASSSREWVNEQFF.

This clone was detected only a few times. The chain employs TRBV5-1 and TRBJ1-6; D unclear. Germline CDR1 reads SGHRS; CDR2 reads YFSETQ. The CDR3 length is 12 residues. Trimming stripped 0 bases from V and 9 bases from J, with 4 bases between. CDR3 nucleotides: TGCGCCAGCAGCTTGGAAGGTTCACCCCTCCACTTT. It codes for CASSLEGSPLHF.

This clone was seen more than once but under ten times. The V gene is TRBV10-3, the J gene TRBJ1-4; D perhaps matches TRBD1 (5 bases). The CDR3 contains 16 residues. Trimming pared 0 bases from V and 0 bases from J, leaving 8 bases between. The germline V gene has CDR1 ENHRY and CDR2 SYGVKD. The CDR3 here is CAISESGAATNEKLFF. CDR3 sequence (DNA): TGTGCCATCAGTGAGTCTGGGGCCGCAACTAATGAAAAACTGTTTTTT.

The gene calls are TRBV2 and TRBJ2-5; TRBD2 matches at 11 bases. CDR3 length equals 15 residues. Germline-derived CDR1 and CDR2 are SNHLY and FYNNEI. With 3 bases clipped from V and 5 bases from J, the junction kept 5 bases outside the gene matches. The CDR3 sequence: CASSDSGGARETQYF. CDR3 nucleotide sequence: TGTGCCAGCAGTGATAGCGGGGGGGCCAGGGAGACCCAGTACTTC.

This clone was seen only a few times. The chain carries TRBV4-1 and TRBJ1-6; D perhaps matches TRBD1 (5 bases). V was clipped by 4 bases and J by 7 bases, with 14 bases between them. Germline V gene sequence: CDR1 MGHRA, CDR2 YSYEKL. The CDR3 is 15 residues long. The CDR3 region has the DNA TGCGCCAGCAGCCTACGGGACGAAGGAAATTCACCCCTCCACTTT. Its protein is CASSLRDEGNSPLHF.

The chain links TRBV11-1 to TRBJ2-1; 14 positions match TRBD2. Germline loops: CDR1 SGHAT, CDR2 FQDESV (reference sequence). The V segment lost 1 base and the J segment 2 bases; nucleotides outside the gene matches: 7. The CDR3 consists of 19 residues. The CDR3 loop is CASSLGGTSGGPTYNEQFF. The CDR3 bases are TGTGCCAGCAGCTTAGGGGGGACTAGCGGGGGCCCCACCTACAATGAGCAGTTCTTC.

This clone is a singleton in its sample. The rearrangement uses TRBV5-4 and TRBJ2-7, with 8 bases aligning to TRBD1. The CDR3 has 15 amino acids. V was pared by 1 base and J by 2 bases, with 5 bases of the junction left unmatched. Germline values: CDR1 SGHNT, CDR2 YYREEE (reference sequence). The CDR3 sequence is CASSLTGTGPYEQYF. CDR3 in DNA: TGTGCCAGCAGCTTGACCGGGACAGGCCCCTACGAGCAGTACTTC.

This chain links TRBV27 with TRBJ1-2; D possibly corresponds to TRBD1 (5 bases). CDR3 size: 15 residues. The V gene lost 5 bases and the J gene lost 0 bases, with 13 bases spanning the gap. Germline V gene sequence: CDR1 MNHEY, CDR2 SMNVEV (reference sequence). CDR3 bases: TGTGCCAGCAGTCGAGGGGTTCCGACTAACTATGGCTACACCTTC. It specifies CASSRGVPTNYGYTF.

By frequency in the sample, this clone is medium-sized. The chain couples TRBV19 to TRBJ2-2, with D unclear. The CDR3 runs to 16 residues. Germline V lookup: CDR1 LNHDA, CDR2 SQIVND (reference sequence). V lost 3 bases to trimming and J lost 0 bases, with 11 bases between them. The CDR3 reads CASSIFSFANTGELFF. The CDR3 DNA follows: TGTGCCAGTAGTATTTTCAGCTTCGCGAACACCGGGGAGCTGTTTTTT.

In this sample, this clone turned up once. The V call is TRBV7-2, the J call TRBJ2-7; no clear D. The length of the CDR3 is 13 residues. The V end was cut by 2 bases, the J end by 3 bases, with 8 bases between. Germline V lookup: CDR1 SGHTA, CDR2 FQGNSA. CDR3 amino acids: CASSLRSDYEQYF. Here the CDR3 DNA reads TGTGCCAGCAGCTTACGGTCGGACTACGAGCAGTACTTC. Based on the CDR3 plus reference TRBV7-2 and TRBJ2-7, the full variable domain is GAGVSQSPSNKVTEKGKDVELRCDPISGHTALYWYRQSLGQGLEFLIYFQGNSAPDKSGLPSDRFSAERTGGSVSTLTIQRTQQEDSAVYLCASSLRSDYEQYFGPGTRLTVT.

This chain joins TRBV2 and TRBJ1-2; D is undetermined. Germline values: CDR1 SNHLY, CDR2 FYNNEI. The CDR3 sequence is 11 residues long. The V end lost 7 bases, the J end lost 4 bases, and 7 bases lay between the germline ends. CDR3 DNA sequence: TGTGCCAGCACTTCCGGCTATGGCTACACCTTC. Its protein is CASTSGYGYTF.

The gene calls are TRBV5-6 and TRBJ1-1; weak D call: TRBD1 (6 bases). Germline assignment: CDR1 SGHDT and CDR2 YYEEEE. V shed 3 bases and J shed 0 bases, with 9 bases lying between them. This CDR3 contains 14 residues. The CDR3 loop reads CASSSTGLNTEAFF. The CDR3 DNA reads TGTGCCAGCAGCTCGACAGGCCTGAACACTGAAGCTTTCTTT.

The chain links TRBV5-1 to TRBJ1-2, with no clear D. CDR1 is SGHRS and CDR2 is YFSETQ in the germline V gene. The CDR3 has 14 amino acids. V lost 0 bases, J lost 6 bases, and 12 bases lay in between. CDR3 in DNA: TGCGCCAGCAGCTTGGCTGGGATTACGGATGGCTACACCTTC. Translation: CASSLAGITDGYTF.

The chain carries TRBV7-8 and TRBJ1-2; a weak D match, TRBD1 (5 bases). Trimming shortened V by 4 bases and J by 8 bases, and 17 bases separated the two germline ends. This CDR3 region has 14 residues. Germline V gene sequence: CDR1 SGHVS, CDR2 FQNEAQ. CDR3 sequence: CASSSLGGRQGYTF. For the CDR3, the DNA is TGTGCCAGCAGCTCCCTGGGGGGACGACAGGGCTACACCTTC.

This clone has only a few counts. Other DNA sequences in the sample encode the same CDR3. The rearrangement links TRBV7-2 to TRBJ1-4; possible D gene TRBD1, 5 bases. The germline CDR1 and CDR2 sequences are SGHTA and FQGNSA. V lost 1 base and J 8 bases, leaving 14 bases between the germline ends. This CDR3 spans 15 amino acids. CDR3 in amino acids: CASSLGPGEGEKLFF. The CDR3, as DNA: TGTGCCAGCAGCTTAGGGCCGGGGGAGGGGGAAAAACTGTTTTTT.